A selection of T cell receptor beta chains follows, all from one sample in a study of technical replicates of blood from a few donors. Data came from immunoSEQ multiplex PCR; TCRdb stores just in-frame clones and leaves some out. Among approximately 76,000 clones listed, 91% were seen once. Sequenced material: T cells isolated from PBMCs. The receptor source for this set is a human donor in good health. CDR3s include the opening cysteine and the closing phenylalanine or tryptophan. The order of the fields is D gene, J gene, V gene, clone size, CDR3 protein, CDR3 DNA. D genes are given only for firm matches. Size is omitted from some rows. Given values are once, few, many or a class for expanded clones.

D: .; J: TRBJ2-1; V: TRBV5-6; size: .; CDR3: CASSLVYGQKNEQFF; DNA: TGTGCCAGCAGCTTGGTATACGGACAGAAAAATGAGCAGTTCTTC
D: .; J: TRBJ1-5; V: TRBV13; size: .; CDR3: CASSLGRGYQPQHF; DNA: TGTGCCAGCAGCCTAGGTCGGGGATATCAGCCCCAGCATTTT
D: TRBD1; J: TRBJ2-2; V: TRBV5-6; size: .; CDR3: CASSSGQGAGELFF; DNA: TGTGCCAGCAGCTCGGGACAGGGGGCCGGGGAGCTGTTTTTT
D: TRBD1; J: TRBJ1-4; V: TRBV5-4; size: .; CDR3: CASSPRGQGGEKLFF; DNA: TGTGCCAGCAGTCCTAGGGGACAGGGAGGTGAAAAACTGTTTTTT
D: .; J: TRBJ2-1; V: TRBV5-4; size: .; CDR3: CASSLTRRESSYNEQFF; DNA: TGTGCCAGCAGCTTGACTCGGCGGGAAAGCTCCTACAATGAGCAGTTCTTC
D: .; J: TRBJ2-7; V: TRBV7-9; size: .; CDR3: CASSLLGTGYEQYF; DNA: TGTGCCAGCAGCTTACTGGGCACAGGCTACGAGCAGTACTTC
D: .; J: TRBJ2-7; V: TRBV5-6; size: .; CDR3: CASSFFYEQYF; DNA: TGTGCCAGCAGCTTCTTCTACGAGCAGTACTTC
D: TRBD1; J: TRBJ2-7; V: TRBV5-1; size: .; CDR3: CASSLYAGGDEQYF; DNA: TGCGCCAGCAGCTTGTATGCAGGGGGCGACGAGCAGTACTTC
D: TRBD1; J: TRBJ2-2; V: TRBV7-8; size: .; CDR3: CASSPTTGGERAYTGELFF; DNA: TGTGCCAGCAGCCCGACGACAGGGGGCGAGAGGGCTTACACCGGGGAGCTGTTTTTT
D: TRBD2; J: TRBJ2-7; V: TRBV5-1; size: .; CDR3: CASSLEDGGRGEQYF; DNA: TGCGCCAGCAGCTTGGAAGATGGCGGGAGGGGCGAGCAGTACTTC
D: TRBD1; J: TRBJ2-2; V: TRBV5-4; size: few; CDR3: CASSLRTGVGNTGELFF; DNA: TGTGCCAGCAGCCTCAGGACAGGGGTAGGGAACACCGGGGAGCTGTTTTTT
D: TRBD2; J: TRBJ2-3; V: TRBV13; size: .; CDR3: CASSLLAGSDTQYF; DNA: TGTGCCAGCAGCTTGCTAGCGGGATCAGATACGCAGTATTTT
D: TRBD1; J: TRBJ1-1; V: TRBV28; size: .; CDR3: CASSLRTGIMNTEAFF; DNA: TGTGCCAGCAGTTTAAGGACAGGTATAATGAACACTGAAGCTTTCTTT
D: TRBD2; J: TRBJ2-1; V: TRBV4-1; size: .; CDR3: CASSQRTSGSSYNEQFF; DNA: TGCGCCAGCAGCCAAAGGACTAGCGGGAGCTCCTACAATGAGCAGTTCTTC
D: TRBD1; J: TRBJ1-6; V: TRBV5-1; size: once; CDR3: CASSLGTGQLGDNSPLHF; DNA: TGCGCCAGCAGCTTAGGGACAGGGCAGCTTGGGGATAATTCACCCCTCCACTTT
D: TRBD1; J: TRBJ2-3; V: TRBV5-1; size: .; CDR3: CASSAGQGSTDTQYF; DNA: TGCGCCAGCAGCGCCGGACAGGGAAGCACAGATACGCAGTATTTT
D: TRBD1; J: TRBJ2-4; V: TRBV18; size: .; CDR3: CASSTTGQHLAKNIQYF; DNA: TGTGCCAGCTCAACGACAGGGCAGCATCTAGCCAAAAACATTCAGTACTTC
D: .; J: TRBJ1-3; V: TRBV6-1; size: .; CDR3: CASSEARRSPLSGNTIYF; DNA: TGTGCCAGCAGTGAAGCACGCAGGTCGCCCCTCTCTGGAAACACCATATATTTT
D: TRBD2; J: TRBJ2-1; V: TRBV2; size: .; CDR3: CASTETPAGGYNEQFF; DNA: TGTGCCAGCACCGAAACCCCAGCGGGAGGGTACAATGAGCAGTTCTTC
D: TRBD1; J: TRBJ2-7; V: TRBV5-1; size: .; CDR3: CASSLAGGAYEQYF; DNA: TGCGCCAGCAGCTTGGCAGGGGGTGCCTACGAGCAGTACTTC
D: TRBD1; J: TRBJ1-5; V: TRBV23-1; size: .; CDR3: CASSHHRGQGCQPQHF; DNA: TGCGCCAGCAGTCACCACAGGGGACAGGGATGCCAGCCCCAGCATTTT
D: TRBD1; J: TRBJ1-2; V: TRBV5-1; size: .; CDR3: CASSLTPGQGLIYTF; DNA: TGCGCCAGCAGCTTGACACCGGGACAGGGACTAATCTACACCTTC
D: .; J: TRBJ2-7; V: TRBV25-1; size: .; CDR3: CASSEYEGEQYF; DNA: TGTGCCAGCAGTGAATACGAGGGCGAGCAGTACTTC
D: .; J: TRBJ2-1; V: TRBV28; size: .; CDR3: CASRSMNEQFF; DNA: TGTGCCTCGCGGTCTATGAATGAGCAGTTCTTC
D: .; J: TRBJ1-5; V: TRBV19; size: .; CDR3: CASRTNRVQGQPQHF; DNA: TGTGCCAGTAGAACTAACAGGGTACAAGGGCAGCCCCAGCATTTT
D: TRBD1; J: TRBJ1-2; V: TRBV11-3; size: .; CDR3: CASRRTGIYYGYTF; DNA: TGTGCCAGCAGGCGGACAGGGATCTACTATGGCTACACCTTC
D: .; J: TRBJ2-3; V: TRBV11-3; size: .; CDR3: CASSLGTDTDTQYF; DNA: TGTGCCAGCAGCTTAGGGACAGACACAGATACGCAGTATTTT
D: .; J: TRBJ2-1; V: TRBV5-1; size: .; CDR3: CASSFGALSDEQFF; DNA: TGCGCCAGCAGCTTTGGGGCCCTTAGTGATGAGCAGTTCTTC
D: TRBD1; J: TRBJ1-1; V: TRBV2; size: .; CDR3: CASSPQGGTEAFF; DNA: TGTGCCAGCAGTCCACAGGGGGGGACTGAAGCTTTCTTT
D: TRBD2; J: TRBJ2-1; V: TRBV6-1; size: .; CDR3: CASRDSGTSDYEQFF; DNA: TGTGCCAGCAGGGATTCCGGGACTAGCGACTATGAGCAGTTCTTC
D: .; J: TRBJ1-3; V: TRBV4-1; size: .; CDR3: CASSQPGISGNTIYF; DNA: TGCGCCAGCAGCCAACCGGGGATCTCTGGAAACACCATATATTTT
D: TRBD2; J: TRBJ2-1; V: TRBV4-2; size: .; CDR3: CASSSTRTSVNEQFF; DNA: TGTGCCAGCAGCTCTACGCGGACTAGCGTCAATGAGCAGTTCTTC
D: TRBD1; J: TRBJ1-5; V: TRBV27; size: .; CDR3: CASSPRTGPIVGNQPQHF; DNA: TGTGCCAGCAGTCCCCGGACAGGTCCGATAGTTGGCAATCAGCCCCAGCATTTT
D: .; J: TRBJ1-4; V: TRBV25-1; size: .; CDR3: CASSEPGVREKLFF; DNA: TGTGCCAGCAGTGAGCCAGGGGTACGGGAAAAACTGTTTTTT
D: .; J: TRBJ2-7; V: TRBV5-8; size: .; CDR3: CASSLVWSGAASYEQYF; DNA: TGTGCCAGCAGCTTGGTTTGGTCCGGAGCGGCATCCTACGAGCAGTACTTC
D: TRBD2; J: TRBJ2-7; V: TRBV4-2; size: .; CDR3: CASSQEDLTSGSYEQYF; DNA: TGTGCCAGCAGCCAAGAAGACCTGACTAGCGGCTCCTACGAGCAGTACTTC
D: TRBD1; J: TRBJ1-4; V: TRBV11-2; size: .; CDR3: CASSLGTVEKLFF; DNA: TGTGCCAGCAGCCTCGGGACAGTTGAAAAACTGTTTTTT
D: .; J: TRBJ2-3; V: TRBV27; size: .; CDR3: CASSLGGTDTQYF; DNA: TGTGCCAGCAGTTTAGGAGGCACAGATACGCAGTATTTT